The T cell receptor (beta chain) under discussion was sequenced for a study of beta chain features in type 1 diabetes (dated by TCRdb to the late 2010s). Describing the broader study: Mean age, gender distribution, total cell number and subset yield were not different between patients and healthy donors. Regulatory and stem cell-like memory subsets were isolated from only 8 patients and roughly 8 healthy donors, whereas naive and central memory subsets came from all 30 or so donors. In the study, recently diagnosed type 1 diabetes patients and matched healthy donors were compared on the TCRB repertoires of their sorted circulating CD4+ T cell subsets. A total of some 110 million sorted cells were examined across all samples, and the number of cells per subset was strongly correlated with RNA yield.

Reading from cysteine to phenylalanine, the CDR3 counts 13 amino acids. Only the CDR3 region is kept as DNA, spanning 39 bases read in frame from base 1. Trimming costs V 6 bases and J 4 bases, and their ends lie 11 bases apart. The germline V gene provides CDR1 SNHLY and CDR2 FYNNEI. The High Capacity cDNA Reverse Transcription Kit was used to reverse transcribe all of the isolated RNA, meaning that expressed TCRB transcripts were what got sequenced. Deep immunoSEQ sequencing was performed on naive, central memory and regulatory T cell samples, with an average of roughly 3.6 million total reads per sample. After sorted cells were lysed in RLT buffer, RNA was extracted with DNase-treated RNeasy Micro or Mini kits, with the choice depending on cell number. To prevent cross-contamination, each cell subset was processed individually, whereas patient and healthy donor samples were processed jointly. Using the immunoSEQ multiplex PCR, TCRB sequences were amplified from cDNA into 87-bp fragments spanning the CDR3 region. Amplicons were sequenced on the Illumina HiSeq platform. The authors processed their data as follows. PCR bias was corrected computationally using synthetic template baselines, and reads within Hamming distance 2 were collapsed, with unmergeable singletons discarded. Reads were aligned to IMGT to assign V, D and J genes, CDR3 length, and insertions or deletions at six rearrangement sites. Clonotype counts were normalized to sorted cell number within each subset before computing true diversity and Gini coefficients with the tcR R package. The overlap coefficient, calculated on TCRB nucleotide sequences, was used to quantify repertoire sharing. Out-of-frame TCRB sequences from naive cells were analyzed as a proxy for the pre-selection repertoire. The immuneACCESS repertoire file appears here via TCRdb, limited to in-frame rearrangements. These files lack a portion of the clones; in checked studies, under half of the deficit traces to unresolved V genes, and the cause of the others is not known. The DNA was the basis for D and trimming; V, J and clone size are from that table. The sample records 200,000 to 250,000 clones, 9% to 10% of which are singletons. The top ten hold just under 0.035% of the sample.

Study-wide findings and limitations: The naive, central memory and regulatory TCRB repertoires appeared to resemble one another more closely among patients than among healthy donors. In all four CD4+ subsets, TCRB CDR3 length was moderately but significantly shorter in type 1 diabetes patients. PCR may preferentially amplify shorter templates, but because patient and control samples were amplified and corrected together, any resulting skew would affect both groups equally. At VDJ recombination sites, patients with type 1 diabetes made fewer insertions and deleted more nucleotides, a pattern implying thymic rearrangement abnormalities. Because small numbers of individuals were included in the HLA sub-analyses, any influence of HLA type on TCRB rearrangement was left unresolved. Because cDNA was sequenced instead of genomic DNA, activated cells with high expression could be over-represented, although the groups did not differ in activation or CD3 levels.

On this clone itself: No antigen is known for it. No clone much larger than this one lies a single base away; base qualities are absent.

Each donor gave one peripheral blood draw, about 110 mL on average, collected into heparinised tubes. A BD FACSAria II and a panel including CD45RO, CCR7, CD25, CD127, CD95 and CD27 were used to sort naive, central memory, regulatory and stem cell-like memory CD4+ T cells. Every sorted population had a purity above 98%. Right away, PBMCs were isolated by Lymphoprep density gradient centrifugation and were stained directly, with no culture step. So that batch effects would be minimized, each experiment stained and sorted samples in pairs, pairing one healthy donor with one patient. The clonotype comes from a young woman in good health. The sequencing sample was made of naive CD4+ T cells from blood. Interpreted using the paper, the cell subset or site label stands for: true naive CD4+ T cells. The chain joins TRBV2 to TRBJ2-3, and perhaps TRBD2 as D gene, on 5 matching bases. Read as DNA, the sequence is TGTGCCAGCAGCTCGGGGTCGGCAGATACGCAGTATTTT. Its coded protein is CASSSGSADTQYF.